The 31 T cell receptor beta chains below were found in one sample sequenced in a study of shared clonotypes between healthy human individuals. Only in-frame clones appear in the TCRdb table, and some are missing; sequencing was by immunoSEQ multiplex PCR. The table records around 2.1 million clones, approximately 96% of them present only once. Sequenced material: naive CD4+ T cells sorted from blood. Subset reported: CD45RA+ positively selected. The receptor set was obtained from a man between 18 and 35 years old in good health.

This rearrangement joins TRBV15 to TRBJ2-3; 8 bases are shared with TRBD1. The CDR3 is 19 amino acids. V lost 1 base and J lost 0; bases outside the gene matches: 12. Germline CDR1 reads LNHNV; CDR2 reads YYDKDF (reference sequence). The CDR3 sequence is CATSRGTGSGIFSTDTQYF. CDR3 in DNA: TGTGCCACCAGCAGAGGGACAGGGAGTGGGATTTTTAGCACAGATACGCAGTATTTT.

The CDR3 DNA reads as TGTGCCAGCTCATTGGTGTCCTTGAACACTGAAGCTTTCTTT. This encodes CASSLVSLNTEAFF. J is TRBJ1-1 and V is TRBV18, with D unclear. The CDR3 is made up of 14 amino acids. V lost 5 bases and J 0 bases, leaving 10 bases between the germline ends. CDR1 is KGHSH and CDR2 is LQKENI in the germline V gene.

This CDR3 reads CASSFGIDTQYF. The CDR3 nucleotides read TGTGCCAGCAGCTTTGGAATAGATACGCAGTATTTT. This chain uses TRBV7-8 with TRBJ2-3; D is unresolved. The V end was cut by 3 bases, the J end by 5 bases, with 6 bases between. This CDR3 has 12 amino acids. CDR1 SGHVS and CDR2 FQNEAQ come from the germline V gene.

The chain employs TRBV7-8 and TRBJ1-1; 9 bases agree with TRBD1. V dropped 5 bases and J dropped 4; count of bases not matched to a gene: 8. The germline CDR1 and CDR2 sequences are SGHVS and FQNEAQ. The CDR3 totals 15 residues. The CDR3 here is CASSATQGASTEAFF. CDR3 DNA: TGTGCCAGCAGCGCGACACAGGGGGCGAGCACTGAAGCTTTCTTT.

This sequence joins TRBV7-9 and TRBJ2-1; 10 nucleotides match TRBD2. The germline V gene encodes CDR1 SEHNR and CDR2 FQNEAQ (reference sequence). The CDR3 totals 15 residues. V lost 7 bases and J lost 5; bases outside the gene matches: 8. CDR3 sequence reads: CASNGAGGPDNEQFF. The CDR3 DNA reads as TGTGCCAGCAATGGAGCGGGAGGGCCCGACAATGAGCAGTTCTTC.

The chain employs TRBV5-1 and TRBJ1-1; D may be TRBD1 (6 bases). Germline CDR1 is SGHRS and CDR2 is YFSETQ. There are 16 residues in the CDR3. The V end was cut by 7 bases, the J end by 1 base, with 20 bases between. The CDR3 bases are TGCGCCAGCGGCGGTACAGGGAGCCTTACGAACACTGAAGCTTTCTTT. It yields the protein CASGGTGSLTNTEAFF.

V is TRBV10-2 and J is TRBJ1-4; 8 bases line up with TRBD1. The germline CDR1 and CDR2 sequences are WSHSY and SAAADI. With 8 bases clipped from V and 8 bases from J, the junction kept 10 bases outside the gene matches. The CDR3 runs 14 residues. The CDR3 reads CASRGQGGVEKLFF. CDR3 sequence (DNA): TGCGCCAGCCGAGGACAGGGCGGGGTCGAAAAACTGTTTTTT.

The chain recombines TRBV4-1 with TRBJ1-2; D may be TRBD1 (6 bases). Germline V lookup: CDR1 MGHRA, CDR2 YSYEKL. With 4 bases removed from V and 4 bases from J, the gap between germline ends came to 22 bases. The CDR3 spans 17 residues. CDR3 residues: CASSRSGTTLGGYGYTF. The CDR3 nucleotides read TGCGCCAGCAGCCGGTCCGGGACAACCCTTGGGGGCTATGGCTACACCTTC.

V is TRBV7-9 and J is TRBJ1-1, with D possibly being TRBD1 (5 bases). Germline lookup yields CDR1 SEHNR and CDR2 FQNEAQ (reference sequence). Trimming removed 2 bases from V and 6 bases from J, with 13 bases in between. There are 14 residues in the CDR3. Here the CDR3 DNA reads TGTGCCAGCAGCTTACCGAACAGGTTACCTGAAGCTTTCTTT. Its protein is CASSLPNRLPEAFF. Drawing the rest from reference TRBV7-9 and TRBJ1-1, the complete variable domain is DTGVSQNPRHKITKRGQNVTFRCDPISEHNRLYWYRQTLGQGPEFLTYFQNEAQLEKSRLLSDRFSAERPKGSFSTLEIQRTEQGDSAMYLCASSLPNRLPEAFFGQGTRLTVV.

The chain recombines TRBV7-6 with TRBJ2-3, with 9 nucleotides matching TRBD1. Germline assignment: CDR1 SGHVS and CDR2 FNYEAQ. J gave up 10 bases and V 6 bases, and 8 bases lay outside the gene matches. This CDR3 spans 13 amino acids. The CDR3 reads CASSSPRDRAQYF. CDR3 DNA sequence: TGTGCCAGCAGTTCTCCCCGGGACAGGGCGCAGTATTTT. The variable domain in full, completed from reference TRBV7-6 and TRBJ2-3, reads GAGVSQSPRYKVTKRGQDVALRCDPISGHVSLYWYRQALGQGPEFLTYFNYEAQQDKSGLPNDRFSAERPEGSISTLTIQRTEQRDSAMYRCASSSPRDRAQYFGPGTRLTVL.

This CDR3 reads CASSLGRDRGRSSYNEQFF. The CDR3 DNA reads TGTGCCAGCAGCTTAGGGCGGGACAGGGGACGGAGCTCCTACAATGAGCAGTTCTTC. The chain employs TRBV7-2 and TRBJ2-1, with 10 nucleotides matching TRBD1. Losses at the gene ends were 1 base for V and 0 bases for J; bases not matched to a gene: 9. The CDR3 length is 19 residues. CDR1 and CDR2 from the germline V gene are SGHTA and FQGNSA.

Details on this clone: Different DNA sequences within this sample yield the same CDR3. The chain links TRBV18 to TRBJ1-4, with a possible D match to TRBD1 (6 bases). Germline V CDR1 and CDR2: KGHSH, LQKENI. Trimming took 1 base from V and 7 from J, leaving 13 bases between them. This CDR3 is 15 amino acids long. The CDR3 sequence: CASSPRQAQGEKLFF. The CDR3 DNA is TGTGCCAGCTCACCACGACAGGCCCAGGGTGAAAAACTGTTTTTT. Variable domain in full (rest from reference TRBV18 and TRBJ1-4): NAGVMQNPRHLVRRRGQEARLRCSPMKGHSHVYWYRQLPEEGLKFMVYLQKENIIDESGMPKERFSAEFPKEGPSILRIQQVVRGDSAAYFCASSPRQAQGEKLFFGSGTQLSVL.

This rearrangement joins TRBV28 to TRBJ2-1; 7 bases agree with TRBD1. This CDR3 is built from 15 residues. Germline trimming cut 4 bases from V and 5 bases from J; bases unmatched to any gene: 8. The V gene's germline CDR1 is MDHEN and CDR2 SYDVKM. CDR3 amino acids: CASSSTGTDHNEQFF. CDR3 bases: TGTGCCAGCAGTTCAACCGGGACAGACCACAATGAGCAGTTCTTC.

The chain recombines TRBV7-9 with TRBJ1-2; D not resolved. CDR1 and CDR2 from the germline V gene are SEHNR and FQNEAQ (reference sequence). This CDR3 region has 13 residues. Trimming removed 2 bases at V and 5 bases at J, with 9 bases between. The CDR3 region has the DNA TGTGCCAGCAGCTTACGGAGGTTTTATGGCTACACCTTC. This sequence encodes CASSLRRFYGYTF.

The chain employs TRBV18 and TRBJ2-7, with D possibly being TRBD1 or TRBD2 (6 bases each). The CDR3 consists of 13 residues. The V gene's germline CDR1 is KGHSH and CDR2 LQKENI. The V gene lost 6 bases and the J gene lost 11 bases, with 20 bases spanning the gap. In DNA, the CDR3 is TGTGCCAGCTCTTACACTGGGGGGCGGAACGAGTACTTC. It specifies CASSYTGGRNEYF. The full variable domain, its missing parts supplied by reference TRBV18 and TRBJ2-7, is NAGVMQNPRHLVRRRGQEARLRCSPMKGHSHVYWYRQLPEEGLKFMVYLQKENIIDESGMPKERFSAEFPKEGPSILRIQQVVRGDSAAYFCASSYTGGRNEYFGPGTRLTVT.

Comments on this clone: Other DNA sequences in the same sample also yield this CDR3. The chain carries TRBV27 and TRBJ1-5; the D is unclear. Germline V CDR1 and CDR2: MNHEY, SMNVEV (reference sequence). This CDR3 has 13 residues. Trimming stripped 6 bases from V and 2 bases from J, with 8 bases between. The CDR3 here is CASSAGGNQPQHF. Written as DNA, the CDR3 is TGTGCCAGCAGCGCCGGGGGCAATCAGCCCCAGCATTTT.

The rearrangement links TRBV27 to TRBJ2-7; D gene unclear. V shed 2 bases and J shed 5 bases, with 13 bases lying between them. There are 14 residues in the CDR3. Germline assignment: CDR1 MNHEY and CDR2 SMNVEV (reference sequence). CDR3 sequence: CASSLRVRTHEQYF. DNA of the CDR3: TGTGCCAGCAGTTTAAGAGTCAGGACCCACGAGCAGTACTTC.

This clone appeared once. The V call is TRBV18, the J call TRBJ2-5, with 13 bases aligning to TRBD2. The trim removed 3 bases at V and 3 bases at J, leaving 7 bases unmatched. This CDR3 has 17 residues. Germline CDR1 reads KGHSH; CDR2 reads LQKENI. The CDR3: CASSPLGLAGTKETQYF. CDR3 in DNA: TGTGCCAGCTCACCCCTGGGACTAGCGGGAACTAAAGAGACCCAGTACTTC.

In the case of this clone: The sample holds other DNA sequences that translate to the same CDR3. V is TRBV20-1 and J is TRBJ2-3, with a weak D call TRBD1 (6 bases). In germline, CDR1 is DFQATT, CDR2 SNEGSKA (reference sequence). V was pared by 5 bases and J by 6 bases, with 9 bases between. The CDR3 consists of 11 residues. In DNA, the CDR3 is TGCAGTGCTCTACAGGGCGATACGCAGTATTTT. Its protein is CSALQGDTQYF.

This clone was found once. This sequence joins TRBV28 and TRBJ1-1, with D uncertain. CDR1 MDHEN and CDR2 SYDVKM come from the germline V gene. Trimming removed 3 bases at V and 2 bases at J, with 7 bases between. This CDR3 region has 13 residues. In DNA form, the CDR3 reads TGTGCCAGCAGTTTGGACGGCAACACTGAAGCTTTCTTT. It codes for CASSLDGNTEAFF.

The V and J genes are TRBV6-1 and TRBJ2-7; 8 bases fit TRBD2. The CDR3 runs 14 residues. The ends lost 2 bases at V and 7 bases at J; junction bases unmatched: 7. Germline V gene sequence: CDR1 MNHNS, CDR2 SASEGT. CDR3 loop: CASSELAGTGEQYF. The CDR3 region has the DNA TGTGCCAGCAGTGAACTAGCGGGCACGGGGGAGCAGTACTTC.

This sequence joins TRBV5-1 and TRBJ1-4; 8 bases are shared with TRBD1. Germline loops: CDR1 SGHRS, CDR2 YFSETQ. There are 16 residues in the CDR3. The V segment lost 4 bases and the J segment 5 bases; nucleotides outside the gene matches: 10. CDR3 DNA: TGCGCCAGCAGCGAAGGACTGGGACAGGCAAATGAAAAACTGTTTTTT. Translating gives CASSEGLGQANEKLFF.

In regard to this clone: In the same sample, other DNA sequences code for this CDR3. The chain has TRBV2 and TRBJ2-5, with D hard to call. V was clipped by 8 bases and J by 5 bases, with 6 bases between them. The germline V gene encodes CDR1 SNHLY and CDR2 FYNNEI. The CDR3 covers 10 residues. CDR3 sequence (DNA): TGTGCCAGCTCTACGGAGACCCAGTACTTC. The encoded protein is CASSTETQYF.

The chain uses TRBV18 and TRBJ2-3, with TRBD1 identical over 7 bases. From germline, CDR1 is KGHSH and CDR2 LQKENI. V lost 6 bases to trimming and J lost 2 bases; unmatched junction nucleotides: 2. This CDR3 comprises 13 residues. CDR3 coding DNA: TGTGCCAGCTCCGGACAGGTCACAGATACGCAGTATTTT. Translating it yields CASSGQVTDTQYF.

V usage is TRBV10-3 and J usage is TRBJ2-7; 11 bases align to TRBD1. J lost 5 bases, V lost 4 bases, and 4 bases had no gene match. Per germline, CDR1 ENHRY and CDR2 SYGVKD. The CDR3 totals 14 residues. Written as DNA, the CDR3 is TGTGCCATCAGTGTTGGGACAGGGGGTAACGAGCAGTACTTC. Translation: CAISVGTGGNEQYF.

The CDR3 here is CASSLRTGSSYEQYF. In DNA form, the CDR3 reads TGTGCCAGCAGCCTACGGACAGGAAGCTCCTACGAGCAGTACTTC. The J gene is TRBJ2-7, the V gene TRBV5-4, with TRBD1 matching over 7 bases. V trimming: 4 bases; J trimming: 0 bases; junction bases outside the gene matches: 7. CDR3 length equals 15 residues. CDR1 is SGHNT and CDR2 is YYREEE in the germline V gene (reference sequence). The full variable domain, rest sourced from reference TRBV5-4 and TRBJ2-7, is ETGVTQSPTHLIKTRGQQVTLRCSSQSGHNTVSWYQQALGQGPQFIFQYYREEENGRGNFPPRFSGLQFPNYSSELNVNALELDDSALYLCASSLRTGSSYEQYFGPGTRLTVT.

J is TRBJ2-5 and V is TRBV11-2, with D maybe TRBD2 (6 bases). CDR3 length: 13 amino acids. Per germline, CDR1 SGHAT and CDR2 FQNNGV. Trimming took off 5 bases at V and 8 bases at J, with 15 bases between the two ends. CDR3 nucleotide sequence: TGTGCCAGCAGCCCGGACTACACCGGCACCCAGTACTTC. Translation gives CASSPDYTGTQYF.

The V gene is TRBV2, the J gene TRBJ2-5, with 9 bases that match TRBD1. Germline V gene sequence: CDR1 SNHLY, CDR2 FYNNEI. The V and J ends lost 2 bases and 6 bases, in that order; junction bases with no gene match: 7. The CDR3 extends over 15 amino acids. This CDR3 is CASSEIQGALKTQYF. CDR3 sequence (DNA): TGTGCCAGCAGTGAAATACAGGGGGCCTTAAAGACCCAGTACTTC.

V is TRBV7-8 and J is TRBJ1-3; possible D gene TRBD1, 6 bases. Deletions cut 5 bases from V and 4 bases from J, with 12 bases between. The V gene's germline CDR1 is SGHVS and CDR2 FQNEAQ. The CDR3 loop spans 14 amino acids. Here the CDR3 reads CASSGRGGGNTIYF. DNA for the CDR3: TGTGCCAGCAGCGGAAGAGGGGGGGGAAACACCATATATTTT.

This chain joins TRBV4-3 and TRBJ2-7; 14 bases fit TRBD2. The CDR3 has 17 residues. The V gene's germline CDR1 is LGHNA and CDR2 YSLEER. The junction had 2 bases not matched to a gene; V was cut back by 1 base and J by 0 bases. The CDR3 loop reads CASSQVGTSGSSYEQYF. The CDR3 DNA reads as TGCGCCAGCAGCCAAGTTGGGACTAGCGGGAGCTCCTACGAGCAGTACTTC.

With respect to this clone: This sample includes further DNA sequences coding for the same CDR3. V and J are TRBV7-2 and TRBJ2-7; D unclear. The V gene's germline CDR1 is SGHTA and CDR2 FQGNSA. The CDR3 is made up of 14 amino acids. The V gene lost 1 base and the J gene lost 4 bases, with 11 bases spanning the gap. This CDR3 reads CASSLGLPPYEQYF. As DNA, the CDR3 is TGTGCCAGCAGCTTAGGTCTACCCCCATACGAGCAGTACTTC. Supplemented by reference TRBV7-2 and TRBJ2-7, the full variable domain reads GAGVSQSPSNKVTEKGKDVELRCDPISGHTALYWYRQSLGQGLEFLIYFQGNSAPDKSGLPSDRFSAERTGGSVSTLTIQRTQQEDSAVYLCASSLGLPPYEQYFGPGTRLTVT.